These 11 T cell receptor beta chains originate from one sample sequenced in a study of memory CD4+ T cells and cytomegalovirus serostatus. Profiled with immunoSEQ multiplex PCR; TCRdb holds only in-frame clones, not every one. This repertoire shows about 58,000 clones, more than 65% found once; its top ten account for approximately 0.5%. The sort gate was single viable CD3+CD4+CD8-CD45RO+ cells for memory CD4+ T cells. Sample: memory CD4+ T cells from blood. Receptor source: an adult in good health and CMV-seronegative. Some clones in this sample may be carry-over from other donors' samples.

This chain connects TRBV29-1 to TRBJ2-1, with 13 bases fitting TRBD2. The V gene end was trimmed by 6 bases and the J gene end by 1 base; junction bases not matched to a gene: 9. The CDR3 loop spans 17 amino acids. Germline lookup yields CDR1 SQVTM and CDR2 ANQGSEA. CDR3 region: CSVTSGRALGSYNEQFF. DNA of the CDR3: TGCAGCGTAACTAGCGGGAGGGCATTAGGGTCCTACAATGAGCAGTTCTTC.

This clone showed up just once. The chain links TRBV28 to TRBJ2-2, with a tentative D call TRBD1 (6 bases). This CDR3 contains 14 residues. Germline lookup yields CDR1 MDHEN and CDR2 SYDVKM. V lost 5 bases and J 8 bases, leaving 15 bases between the germline ends. The CDR3, as DNA: TGTGCCAGCAGTCCCGGGACACACGATGGGGAGCTGTTTTTT. It is translated as CASSPGTHDGELFF. The full variable domain, its missing parts supplied by reference TRBV28 and TRBJ2-2, is DVKVTQSSRYLVKRTGEKVFLECVQDMDHENMFWYRQDPGLGLRLIYFSYDVKMKEKGDIPEGYSVSREKKERFSLILESASTNQTSMYLCASSPGTHDGELFFGEGSRLTVL.

The CDR3 protein is CASSGAGQETQYF. Written as DNA, the CDR3 is TGTGCCAGCTCAGGTGCTGGTCAAGAGACCCAGTACTTC. The V and J genes are TRBV18 and TRBJ2-5; no firm D call. The germline V gene has CDR1 KGHSH and CDR2 LQKENI. The CDR3 has 13 amino acids. V lost 5 bases and J lost 2, with 9 bases in between.

The chain is built from TRBV5-1 and TRBJ2-7; the D call may be TRBD1 or TRBD2 (5 bases each). The germline CDR1 and CDR2 sequences are SGHRS and YFSETQ. The CDR3 runs to 15 residues. Trimming shortened V by 4 bases and J by 4 bases, and 18 bases separated the two germline ends. Here the CDR3 DNA reads TGCGCCAGCAGCCTGGGGACGTCCGATGCATACGAGCAGTACTTC. Residues: CASSLGTSDAYEQYF.

The chain links TRBV11-2 to TRBJ2-5; TRBD2 matches 12 bases. The CDR3 totals 15 residues. The germline V gene has CDR1 SGHAT and CDR2 FQNNGV. Trimming at V came to 0 bases and at J to 11 bases, leaving 7 bases not matched to a gene. Here the CDR3 DNA reads TGTGCCAGCAGCTTAGATCTAGCGGGAGGGCGTTCTCAGTACTTC. Protein product: CASSLDLAGGRSQYF.

The rearrangement joins TRBV28 to TRBJ2-7; TRBD1 might be the D (6 bases). The CDR3 totals 14 residues. Trimming stripped 3 bases from V and 2 bases from J, with 11 bases between. The V gene's germline CDR1 is MDHEN and CDR2 SYDVKM. CDR3 residues: CASSLTGPPYEQYF. DNA of the CDR3: TGTGCCAGCAGTTTGACAGGACCACCCTACGAGCAGTACTTC.

The chain employs TRBV9 and TRBJ2-5, with TRBD2 as a possible D gene (5 bases). The ends were cut back, 0 bases at V and 3 bases at J, with 12 bases in the middle. Germline V gene sequence: CDR1 SGDLS, CDR2 YYNGEE. This CDR3 contains 15 residues. The CDR3 DNA is TGTGCCAGCAGCGTAGTCCCGGGGAACAAAGAGACCCAGTACTTC. Residues: CASSVVPGNKETQYF.

This chain links TRBV28 with TRBJ2-5; 8 bases fit TRBD2. Germline CDR1 is MDHEN and CDR2 is SYDVKM. This CDR3 region has 15 residues. The J segment lost 4 bases and the V segment lost 5 bases, leaving 9 bases of the junction unmatched. The chain's CDR3 is CASSPRTSRGETQYF. CDR3 in DNA: TGTGCCAGCAGTCCCCGGACTAGCCGGGGAGAGACCCAGTACTTC.

The rearrangement uses TRBV4-1 and TRBJ2-5, with a possible D match to TRBD2 (6 bases). V lost 1 base to trimming and J lost 4 bases, with 16 bases between them. Germline V gene data show CDR1 as MGHRA and CDR2 as YSYEKL. CDR3 length equals 16 residues. CDR3: CASSQGATSYGETQYF. CDR3 DNA: TGCGCCAGCAGCCAAGGGGCGACTAGTTACGGAGAGACCCAGTACTTC.

The chain combines TRBV18 with TRBJ2-7, with 7 nucleotides matching TRBD2. The V and J ends lost 6 bases and 7 bases, in that order; junction bases with no gene match: 18. CDR3 size: 16 residues. Germline CDR1 and CDR2: KGHSH and LQKENI. In DNA, the CDR3 is TGTGCCAGCTCGTCAGGGATTGCGGGAGCTTTGGAGGAGCAGTACTTC. The encoded protein is CASSSGIAGALEEQYF.

The sample holds a few counts of this clone. Here the CDR3 DNA reads TGTGCCAGCAGTTTTTCGGGGACGGCTGGAAACACCATATATTTT. Protein: CASSFSGTAGNTIYF. V usage is TRBV28 and J usage is TRBJ1-3; D is perhaps TRBD1 (5 bases). With 3 bases removed from V and 2 bases from J, the gap between germline ends came to 11 bases. Germline V gene sequence: CDR1 MDHEN, CDR2 SYDVKM. The CDR3 is 15 residues long.